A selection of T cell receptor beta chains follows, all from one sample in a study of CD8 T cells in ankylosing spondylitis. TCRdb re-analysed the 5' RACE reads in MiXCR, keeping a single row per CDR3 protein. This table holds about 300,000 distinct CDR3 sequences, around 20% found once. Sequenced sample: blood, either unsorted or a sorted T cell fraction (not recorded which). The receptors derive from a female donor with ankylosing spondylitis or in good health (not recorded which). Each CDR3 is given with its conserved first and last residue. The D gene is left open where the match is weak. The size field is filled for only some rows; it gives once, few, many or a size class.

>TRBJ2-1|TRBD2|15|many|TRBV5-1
TGCGCCAGCAGCTTGAACAGCGGGAGTAGCGATGAGCAGTTCTTC
CASSLNSGSSDEQFF
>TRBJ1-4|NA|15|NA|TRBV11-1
TGTGCCAGCAGCCACTCAGGGTCAACTAATGAAAAACTGTTTTTT
CASSHSGSTNEKLFF
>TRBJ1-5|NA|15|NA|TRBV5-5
TGTGCCAGCAGCTTGGGTCCCACAGGGAATCAGCCCCAGCATTTT
CASSLGPTGNQPQHF
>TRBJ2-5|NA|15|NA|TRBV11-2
TGTGCCAGCAGCTACTCGACAGTCTACCAAGAGACCCAGTACTTC
CASSYSTVYQETQYF
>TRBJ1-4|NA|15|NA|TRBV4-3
TGCGCCAGCAGCCAAGAAGGGAGGCCCTTTGAAAAACTGTTTTTT
CASSQEGRPFEKLFF
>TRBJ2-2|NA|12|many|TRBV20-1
TGCAGTGCTACAACTAGTGTCGGGGAGCTGTTTTTT
CSATTSVGELFF
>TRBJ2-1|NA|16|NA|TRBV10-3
TGTGCCGTAAGTTCGACGGCGGATAGCTCCTACAATGAGCAGTTCTTC
CAVSSTADSSYNEQFF
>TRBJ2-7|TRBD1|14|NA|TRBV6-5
TGTGCCAGCAGTTACTCCAGGGACAGATACGAGCAGTACTTC
CASSYSRDRYEQYF
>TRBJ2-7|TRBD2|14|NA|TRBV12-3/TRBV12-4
TGTGCCAGCAGTGGGGACTATGTGGTCTACGAGCAGTACTTC
CASSGDYVVYEQYF
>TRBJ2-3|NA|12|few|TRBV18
TGTGCCAGCTCTCCAGCCGCAGATACGCAGTATTTT
CASSPAADTQYF
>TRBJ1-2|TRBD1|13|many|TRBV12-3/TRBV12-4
TGTGCCAGCACCAGACAGGGGGCGAGTGGCTACACCTTC
CASTRQGASGYTF
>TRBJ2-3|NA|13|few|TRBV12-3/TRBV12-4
TGTGCCAGCACCTGGGGCTCCACAGATACGCAGTATTTT
CASTWGSTDTQYF
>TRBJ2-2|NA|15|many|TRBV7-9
TGTGCCAGCAGCCTCAGGGGCGCGAACACCGGGGAGCTGTTTTTT
CASSLRGANTGELFF
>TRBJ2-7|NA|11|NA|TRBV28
TGTGCCAGCAGCGCTCGCGGCGAGCAGTACTTC
CASSARGEQYF
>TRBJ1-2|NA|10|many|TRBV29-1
TGCAGCGTTGCTGAGGGGGGCTACACCTTC
CSVAEGGYTF
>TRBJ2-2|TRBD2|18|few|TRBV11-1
TGTGCCAGCAGCACCCGATTACTAGCGGGAGAAGGCACCGGGGAGCTGTTTTTT
CASSTRLLAGEGTGELFF
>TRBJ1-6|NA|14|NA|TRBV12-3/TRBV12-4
TGTGCCAGCAGTTTCATCCGGTTTAATTCACCCCTCCACTTT
CASSFIRFNSPLHF
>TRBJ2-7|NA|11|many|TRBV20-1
TGCAGTGCTAGGGAACTCTACGAGCAGTACTTC
CSARELYEQYF
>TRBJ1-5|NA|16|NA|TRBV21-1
TGTGCCAGCAGCAAATGGGGTCAGTATAGCAATCAGCCCCAGCATTTT
CASSKWGQYSNQPQHF
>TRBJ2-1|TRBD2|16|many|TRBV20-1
TGCAGTGCTAGAGAATCGCTAGCGGGAGAGGGGAATGAGCAGTTCTTC
CSARESLAGEGNEQFF
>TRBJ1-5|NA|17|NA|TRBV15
TGTGCCACCAGCAGCAACCTTGGACGCCGAACAGGCCAGCCCCAGCATTTT
CATSSNLGRRTGQPQHF
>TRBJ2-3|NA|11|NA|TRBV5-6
TGTGCCAGCGAAATTAGGGATACGCAGTATTTT
CASEIRDTQYF
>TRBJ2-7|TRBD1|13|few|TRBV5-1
TGCGCCAGCAGCTATGGACAGGGATACGAGCAGTACTTC
CASSYGQGYEQYF
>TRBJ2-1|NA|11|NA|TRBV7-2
TGTGCCAGCAGCTCCGGGAGCGGGCAGTTCTTC
CASSSGSGQFF
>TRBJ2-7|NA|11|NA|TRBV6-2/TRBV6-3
TGTGCCGTACGGGATACCTACGAGCAGTACTTC
CAVRDTYEQYF
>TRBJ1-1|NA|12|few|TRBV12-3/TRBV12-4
TGTGCCAGCAGAGGATTAGGCGCTGAAGCTTTCTTT
CASRGLGAEAFF
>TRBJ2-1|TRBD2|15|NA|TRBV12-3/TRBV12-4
TGTGCCAGCTCTACTGAGACTAGCGGGAGAACCCCGCAGTTCTTC
CASSTETSGRTPQFF
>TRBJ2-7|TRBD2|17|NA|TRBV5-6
TGTGCCATCGGCCCCGCGGGCATTAGCGGGAGCTCCTACGAGCAGTACTTC
CAIGPAGISGSSYEQYF
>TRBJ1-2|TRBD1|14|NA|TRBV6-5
TGTGCCAGCAGTTACAGACAGGGGGTGTATGGCTACACCTTC
CASSYRQGVYGYTF
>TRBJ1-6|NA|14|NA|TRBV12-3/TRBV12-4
TGTGCCAGCAGTTTAGTTGGCCGCCGCGGGGCCCTCCACTTT
CASSLVGRRGALHF
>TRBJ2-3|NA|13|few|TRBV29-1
TGCAGCGTGGGACAACTTAACACAGATACGCAGTATTTT
CSVGQLNTDTQYF
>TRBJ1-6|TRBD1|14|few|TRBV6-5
TGTGCCAGCCGTTTTACAGGGGAAGGGTCACCCCTCCACTTT
CASRFTGEGSPLHF
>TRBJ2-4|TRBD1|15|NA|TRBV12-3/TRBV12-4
TGTGCCAGCAGGATTGCCAGGGGGACGCGAGACATTCAGTACTTC
CASRIARGTRDIQYF
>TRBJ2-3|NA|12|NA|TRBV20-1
TGCAGTGCTAGGGGAAGGTTGAATACGCAGTATTTT
CSARGRLNTQYF
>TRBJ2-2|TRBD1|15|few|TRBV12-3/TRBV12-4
TGTGCCAGCAGTCTCCGACAGGGAAGCACCGGGGAGCTGTTTTTT
CASSLRQGSTGELFF
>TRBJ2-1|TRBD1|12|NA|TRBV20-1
TGCAGTGCTAGCGGGACAGCCAATGAGCAGTTCTTC
CSASGTANEQFF
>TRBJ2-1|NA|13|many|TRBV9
TGTGCCAGCAGCGTAGGGGTCAACAATGAGCAGTTCTTC
CASSVGVNNEQFF
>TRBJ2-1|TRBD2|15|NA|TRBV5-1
TGCGCCAGCAGCTTGGGTAGCGGGAGGGCTAATGAGCAGTTCTTC
CASSLGSGRANEQFF
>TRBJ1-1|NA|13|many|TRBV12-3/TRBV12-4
TGTGCCAGCAGCCTCCGAGGGCGCACTGAAGCTTTCTTT
CASSLRGRTEAFF
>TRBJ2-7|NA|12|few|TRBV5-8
TGTGCCAGCTGTGACAGGCTGGGGGAGCAGTACTTC
CASCDRLGEQYF
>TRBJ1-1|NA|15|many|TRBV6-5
TGTGCCAGCAGTTACGAAAGGGTCGATGACACTGAAGCTTTCTTT
CASSYERVDDTEAFF
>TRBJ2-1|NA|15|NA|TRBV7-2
TGTGCCAGCAGCTTAGGGGGGAACTCCTACAATGAGCAGTTCTTC
CASSLGGNSYNEQFF
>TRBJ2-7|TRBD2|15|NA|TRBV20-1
TGCAGTGCTCCCGGACTAGCGGGAGTTGGATGGGAGCAGTACTTC
CSAPGLAGVGWEQYF
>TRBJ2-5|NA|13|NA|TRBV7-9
TGTGCCAGCCAAGGGCAGGTGAAGGAGACCCAGTACTTC
CASQGQVKETQYF